A selection of T cell receptor beta chains follows, all from one sample in a study of blood T cell repertoires in COVID-19. Profiling relied on immunoSEQ multiplex PCR, and the TCRdb table lists in-frame clones only, not all of them. The sample carries about 300,000 clones, 89% recorded once. What was sequenced was peripheral blood. These receptors were collected from a young man who had recovered from COVID-19. CDR3s include the opening cysteine and the closing phenylalanine or tryptophan. The D gene is left open where the match is weak. Rows give clone size only sometimes, using once, few, many, or a class for an expanded clone.

d_call: NA
clone_size: NA
j_call: TRBJ1-1
v_call: TRBV2
cdr3_aa: CASSGTLGHTEAFF
cdr3_nt: TGTGCCAGCAGTGGGACATTGGGGCACACTGAAGCTTTCTTT

d_call: NA
clone_size: NA
j_call: TRBJ1-1
v_call: TRBV19
cdr3_aa: CASSMAGWNTEAFF
cdr3_nt: TGTGCCAGTAGTATGGCAGGATGGAACACTGAAGCTTTCTTT

d_call: NA
clone_size: few
j_call: TRBJ2-7
v_call: TRBV18
cdr3_aa: CASSPAPGNTYEQYF
cdr3_nt: TGTGCCAGCTCACCAGCGCCAGGTAATACCTACGAGCAGTACTTC

d_call: TRBD2
clone_size: NA
j_call: TRBJ2-1
v_call: TRBV4-2
cdr3_aa: CASSQVTGLAGDEQFF
cdr3_nt: TGTGCCAGCAGCCAAGTCACCGGACTAGCGGGAGATGAGCAGTTCTTC

d_call: NA
clone_size: NA
j_call: TRBJ2-3
v_call: TRBV13
cdr3_aa: CASSLGRGADTQYF
cdr3_nt: TGTGCCAGCAGCTTAGGCCGGGGTGCAGATACGCAGTATTTT

d_call: TRBD1
clone_size: NA
j_call: TRBJ2-5
v_call: TRBV6-5
cdr3_aa: CASSAQGYQETQYF
cdr3_nt: TGTGCCAGCAGCGCACAGGGGTACCAAGAGACCCAGTACTTC

d_call: NA
clone_size: NA
j_call: TRBJ2-7
v_call: TRBV4-3
cdr3_aa: CASSQDVVTGRFEQYF
cdr3_nt: TGCGCCAGCAGCCAAGACGTGGTAACAGGGCGCTTCGAGCAGTACTTC

d_call: TRBD2
clone_size: NA
j_call: TRBJ2-7
v_call: TRBV7-2
cdr3_aa: CASSLAILAGYEQYF
cdr3_nt: TGTGCCAGCAGCTTAGCGATACTAGCGGGGTACGAGCAGTACTTC

d_call: NA
clone_size: NA
j_call: TRBJ1-2
v_call: TRBV15
cdr3_aa: CATSRVTANYGYTF
cdr3_nt: TGTGCCACCAGCAGAGTAACAGCTAACTATGGCTACACCTTC

d_call: NA
clone_size: few
j_call: TRBJ1-2
v_call: TRBV6-6
cdr3_aa: CASSLGYGTLQTISNYGYTF
cdr3_nt: TGTGCCAGCAGCCTAGGTTACGGAACCCTTCAGACGATTTCAAACTATGGCTACACCTTC

d_call: TRBD2
clone_size: NA
j_call: TRBJ2-7
v_call: TRBV4-2
cdr3_aa: CASSPNEASGRREQYF
cdr3_nt: TGTGCCAGCAGCCCGAATGAGGCTAGCGGGAGAAGGGAGCAGTACTTC

d_call: NA
clone_size: once
j_call: TRBJ1-1
v_call: TRBV7-2
cdr3_aa: CASSLDRVGAFF
cdr3_nt: TGTGCCAGCAGCTTAGACCGGGTAGGAGCTTTCTTT

d_call: TRBD2
clone_size: once
j_call: TRBJ2-5
v_call: TRBV11-2
cdr3_aa: CASSEGTTQETQYF
cdr3_nt: TGTGCCAGCAGCGAAGGGACTACCCAAGAGACCCAGTACTTC

d_call: TRBD2
clone_size: once
j_call: TRBJ2-7
v_call: TRBV6-5
cdr3_aa: CASSPTIAGGPGQYF
cdr3_nt: TGTGCCAGCAGCCCAACCATAGCGGGAGGGCCGGGGCAGTACTTC

d_call: NA
clone_size: NA
j_call: TRBJ1-1
v_call: TRBV5-1
cdr3_aa: CASSSYREATEAFF
cdr3_nt: TGCGCCAGCAGCTCCTACAGGGAAGCGACTGAAGCTTTCTTT

d_call: NA
clone_size: NA
j_call: TRBJ2-5
v_call: TRBV7-6
cdr3_aa: CASSSWTEVQETQYF
cdr3_nt: TGTGCCAGCAGCTCCTGGACAGAAGTACAAGAGACCCAGTACTTC

d_call: TRBD1
clone_size: NA
j_call: TRBJ1-2
v_call: TRBV4-1
cdr3_aa: CASSLPSSGQGAWGYTF
cdr3_nt: TGCGCCAGCAGCCTCCCTTCCTCGGGCCAGGGGGCGTGGGGCTACACCTTC

d_call: TRBD1
clone_size: NA
j_call: TRBJ1-2
v_call: TRBV5-4
cdr3_aa: CASPRLEGAQSSPVF
cdr3_nt: TGTGCCAGCCCGCGTTTGGAGGGGGCTCAAAGTTCGCCGGTTTTC

d_call: NA
clone_size: NA
j_call: TRBJ1-6
v_call: TRBV28
cdr3_aa: CASSLGAVRPPLHF
cdr3_nt: TGTGCCAGCAGTTTAGGGGCGGTTCGGCCACCCCTCCACTTT

d_call: NA
clone_size: NA
j_call: TRBJ1-2
v_call: TRBV5-4
cdr3_aa: CASTKGGAKYGYTF
cdr3_nt: TGTGCCAGCACCAAGGGGGGGGCAAAGTATGGCTACACCTTC

d_call: TRBD1
clone_size: NA
j_call: TRBJ1-2
v_call: TRBV11-2
cdr3_aa: CASSLITGEGYTF
cdr3_nt: TGTGCCAGCAGCTTGATCACAGGGGAGGGCTACACCTTC

d_call: NA
clone_size: NA
j_call: TRBJ2-2
v_call: TRBV6-2/TRBV6-3
cdr3_aa: CASSTQRRGLGGELFF
cdr3_nt: TGTGCCAGCAGTACCCAGCGTAGAGGTTTAGGCGGGGAGCTGTTTTTT

d_call: TRBD2
clone_size: NA
j_call: TRBJ2-1
v_call: TRBV19
cdr3_aa: CASSPGTSVGEQFF
cdr3_nt: TGTGCCAGTAGTCCAGGGACTAGCGTAGGTGAGCAGTTCTTC

d_call: TRBD1
clone_size: NA
j_call: TRBJ1-1
v_call: TRBV18
cdr3_aa: CASSPRERGQTEAFF
cdr3_nt: TGTGCCAGCTCACCCCGGGAGAGGGGGCAAACTGAAGCTTTCTTT

d_call: TRBD2
clone_size: NA
j_call: TRBJ2-5
v_call: TRBV2
cdr3_aa: CASSPTSVSFLQETQYF
cdr3_nt: TGTGCCAGCAGTCCCACTAGCGTCTCCTTTCTTCAAGAGACCCAGTACTTC

d_call: TRBD1
clone_size: NA
j_call: TRBJ2-7
v_call: TRBV19
cdr3_aa: CASSMVQGDHEQYF
cdr3_nt: TGTGCCAGTAGTATGGTGCAGGGGGACCACGAGCAGTACTTC

d_call: TRBD2
clone_size: NA
j_call: TRBJ2-1
v_call: TRBV6-5
cdr3_aa: CASSPNSGRGNEQFF
cdr3_nt: TGTGCCAGCAGTCCTAATAGCGGGAGGGGGAATGAGCAGTTCTTC

d_call: TRBD2
clone_size: NA
j_call: TRBJ2-1
v_call: TRBV27
cdr3_aa: CASSFPSGRNEQFF
cdr3_nt: TGTGCCAGCAGTTTCCCTAGCGGGAGGAATGAGCAGTTCTTC

d_call: NA
clone_size: NA
j_call: TRBJ2-7
v_call: TRBV9
cdr3_aa: CASSVGVGGASNYEQYF
cdr3_nt: TGTGCCAGCAGCGTCGGAGTTGGTGGGGCCAGCAACTACGAGCAGTACTTC

d_call: NA
clone_size: NA
j_call: TRBJ2-7
v_call: TRBV6-5
cdr3_aa: CASSLTRGGEQYF
cdr3_nt: TGTGCCAGCAGTCTTACTCGAGGGGGTGAGCAGTACTTC

d_call: TRBD1
clone_size: NA
j_call: TRBJ2-5
v_call: TRBV15
cdr3_aa: CATSRTGQGDSQETQYF
cdr3_nt: TGTGCCACCAGCAGGACGGGACAGGGGGACAGTCAAGAGACCCAGTACTTC

d_call: TRBD2
clone_size: NA
j_call: TRBJ2-1
v_call: TRBV2
cdr3_aa: CASSELQGGGAKFF
cdr3_nt: TGTGCCAGCAGTGAATTGCAGGGCGGGGGGGCCAAGTTCTTC

d_call: TRBD1
clone_size: NA
j_call: TRBJ1-5
v_call: TRBV19
cdr3_aa: CASSLRTGMGQPQHF
cdr3_nt: TGTGCCAGTAGCCTTCGGACAGGGATGGGTCAGCCCCAGCATTTT

d_call: NA
clone_size: NA
j_call: TRBJ1-5
v_call: TRBV6-5
cdr3_aa: CASSSWLSNQPQHF
cdr3_nt: TGTGCCAGCAGTTCTTGGCTTAGCAATCAGCCCCAGCATTTT

d_call: TRBD2
clone_size: NA
j_call: TRBJ2-3
v_call: TRBV4-2
cdr3_aa: CASSQRTSGTTDTQYF
cdr3_nt: TGTGCCAGCAGCCAAAGGACTAGCGGAACCACAGATACGCAGTATTTT

d_call: NA
clone_size: NA
j_call: TRBJ1-2
v_call: TRBV2
cdr3_aa: CASSLGEEVGYTF
cdr3_nt: TGTGCCAGCAGCCTGGGAGAGGAGGTGGGCTACACCTTC

d_call: TRBD2
clone_size: NA
j_call: TRBJ2-5
v_call: TRBV20-1
cdr3_aa: CSASPLAGGEAETQYF
cdr3_nt: TGCAGTGCTAGTCCGCTAGCGGGGGGGGAGGCAGAGACCCAGTACTTC

d_call: TRBD1
clone_size: NA
j_call: TRBJ1-1
v_call: TRBV19
cdr3_aa: CASTPGQGSNTEAFF
cdr3_nt: TGTGCCAGTACCCCGGGACAGGGGTCGAACACTGAAGCTTTCTTT

d_call: NA
clone_size: NA
j_call: TRBJ1-3
v_call: TRBV19
cdr3_aa: CASYRAPGNTIYF
cdr3_nt: TGTGCCAGTTACAGGGCCCCTGGAAACACCATATATTTT

d_call: NA
clone_size: NA
j_call: TRBJ1-1
v_call: TRBV29-1
cdr3_aa: CSVPQGRTEAFF
cdr3_nt: TGCAGCGTTCCACAGGGAAGGACTGAAGCTTTCTTT

d_call: TRBD1
clone_size: NA
j_call: TRBJ2-2
v_call: TRBV29-1
cdr3_aa: CSVGIQDRVSRELFF
cdr3_nt: TGCAGCGTTGGAATTCAGGACAGGGTCTCCCGGGAGCTGTTTTTT

d_call: NA
clone_size: NA
j_call: TRBJ2-1
v_call: TRBV7-3
cdr3_aa: CASSLTEYHEQFF
cdr3_nt: TGTGCCAGCAGCTTAACGGAGTACCATGAGCAGTTCTTC

d_call: NA
clone_size: NA
j_call: TRBJ2-7
v_call: TRBV9
cdr3_aa: CASRRDNTDREQYF
cdr3_nt: TGTGCCAGCAGGAGGGACAACACCGATCGGGAGCAGTACTTC

d_call: NA
clone_size: NA
j_call: TRBJ2-7
v_call: TRBV10-3
cdr3_aa: CAISGLVHEQYF
cdr3_nt: TGTGCCATCAGTGGACTAGTCCACGAGCAGTACTTC

d_call: TRBD1
clone_size: NA
j_call: TRBJ1-6
v_call: TRBV30
cdr3_aa: CAWSLGGQGVVPRLDNSPLHF
cdr3_nt: TGTGCCTGGAGCCTAGGGGGACAGGGGGTGGTTCCGCGCTTGGATAATTCACCCCTCCACTTT

d_call: TRBD1
clone_size: NA
j_call: TRBJ1-2
v_call: TRBV6-5
cdr3_aa: CASRTLTGNYGYTF
cdr3_nt: TGTGCCAGCAGGACACTGACAGGGAACTATGGCTACACCTTC

d_call: NA
clone_size: once
j_call: TRBJ2-3
v_call: TRBV10-1
cdr3_aa: CASSPGNTDTQYF
cdr3_nt: TGCGCCAGCAGTCCAGGGAACACAGATACGCAGTATTTT

d_call: NA
clone_size: NA
j_call: TRBJ2-3
v_call: TRBV7-9
cdr3_aa: CASSFGEGDTQYF
cdr3_nt: TGTGCCAGCAGCTTTGGTGAGGGAGATACGCAGTATTTT

d_call: NA
clone_size: NA
j_call: TRBJ2-7
v_call: TRBV14
cdr3_aa: CASSQEISNRLGDEQYF
cdr3_nt: TGTGCCAGCAGCCAAGAAATTTCAAACAGGCTAGGCGACGAGCAGTACTTC

d_call: TRBD2
clone_size: NA
j_call: TRBJ2-1
v_call: TRBV6-2/TRBV6-3
cdr3_aa: CASSRGAGRSYNEQFF
cdr3_nt: TGTGCCAGCAGTAGAGGAGCGGGGCGCTCCTACAATGAGCAGTTCTTC

d_call: NA
clone_size: once
j_call: TRBJ1-3
v_call: TRBV3-1/TRBV3-2
cdr3_aa: CASSQGWGQSGNTIYF
cdr3_nt: TGTGCCAGCAGCCAAGGGTGGGGGCAGTCTGGAAACACCATATATTTT